This record concerns one T cell receptor (beta chain) sequence. Its target is unknown. The CDR3 extends over 15 amino acids. Germline values: CDR1 LGHDT, CDR2 YNNKEL (reference sequence). V lost 4 bases, J lost 4 bases, and 9 bases stayed unmatched. Through a sample-barcoded 5' primer and a J-beta primer mix, a second PCR was run for about 7 to 12 cycles. TCRdb called the 5' RACE reads again in MiXCR, with one record for every CDR3 protein. The table records roughly 790,000 distinct CDR3 sequences, roughly 47% of them present only once. The data were taken from a study of blood T cells in healthy people across ages. Overall study findings and caveats: PBMC samples, being unsorted, prevented any conclusive comparison of naive and antigen-experienced cells.

The J gene is TRBJ2-7, the V gene TRBV3-1; 8 bases line up with TRBD2. This receptor was identified in a woman aged 55-69 years in good health. Sequencing was carried out using blood. The CDR3 here is CASSPRGEHHYEQYF. The CDR3 coding sequence is TGTGCCAGCAGCCCGCGGGGGGAACACCATTACGAGCAGTACTTC.